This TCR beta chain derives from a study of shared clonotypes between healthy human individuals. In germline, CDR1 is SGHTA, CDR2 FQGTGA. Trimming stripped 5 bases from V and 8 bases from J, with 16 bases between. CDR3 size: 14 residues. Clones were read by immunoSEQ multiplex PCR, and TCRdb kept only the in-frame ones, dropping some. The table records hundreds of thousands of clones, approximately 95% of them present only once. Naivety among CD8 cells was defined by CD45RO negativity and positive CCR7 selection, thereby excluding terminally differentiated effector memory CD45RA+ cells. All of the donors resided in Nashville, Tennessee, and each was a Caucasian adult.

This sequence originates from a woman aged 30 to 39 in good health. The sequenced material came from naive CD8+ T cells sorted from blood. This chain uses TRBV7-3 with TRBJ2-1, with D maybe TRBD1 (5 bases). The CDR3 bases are TGTGCCAGCAGCCCAACTGGGGCCGACGATGAGCAGTTCTTC. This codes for CASSPTGADDEQFF. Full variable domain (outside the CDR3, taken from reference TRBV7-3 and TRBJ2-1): GAGVSQTPSNKVTEKGKYVELRCDPISGHTALYWYRQSLGQGPEFLIYFQGTGAADDSGLPNDRFFAVRPEGSVSTLKIQRTERGDSAVYLCASSPTGADDEQFFGPGTRLTVL.